These 15 T cell receptor beta chains were sequenced from one sample in a study of T cells in Graves' hyperthyroidism and ophthalmopathy. Amplification of TCR beta CDR3 regions was performed using RNA transcripts as template. Researchers ran a first-round RT-PCR on the TCR CDR3 using the HTBI primer set. TCRdb re-called the multiplex PCR reads through MiXCR, storing one row per CDR3 protein. The sample holds fewer than 550,000 distinct CDR3 sequences, 15% to 18% seen once. The sequenced sample consisted of blood. The origin of the receptors is a woman under 30 with Graves' hyperthyroidism.

This clonotype has a count of ten or more. The rearrangement uses TRBV3-1 and TRBJ2-1, with no clear D. The V and J ends lost 0 bases and 2 bases respectively, with 8 bases between them. CDR1 is LGHDT, CDR2 YNNKEL, per germline (reference sequence). CDR3 length: 15 residues. CDR3 DNA: TGTGCCAGCAGCCAAGAGGCTAACCCCTACAATGAGCAGTTCTTC. Protein product: CASSQEANPYNEQFF.

The sample holds a few counts of this clonotype. This chain uses TRBV6-1 with TRBJ2-1; a possible D gene is TRBD1 (5 bases). Germline V gene lookup returns CDR1 MNHNS and CDR2 SASEGT. This CDR3 is 13 amino acids long. V was clipped by 6 bases and J by 6 bases, with 12 bases between them. CDR3 loop: CASSPGAFNEQFF. CDR3 in DNA: TGTGCCAGCAGCCCTGGGGCTTTCAATGAGCAGTTCTTC.

In its sample, this clonotype was seen many times. V gene TRBV20-1 combines with J gene TRBJ2-5, with 8 bases lining up with TRBD1. There are 12 residues in the CDR3. The germline CDR1 and CDR2 sequences are DFQATT and SNEGSKA (reference sequence). V dropped 7 bases and J dropped 4; count of bases not matched to a gene: 5. CDR3 in amino acids: CSVDRGGETQYF. DNA for the CDR3: TGCAGTGTAGACAGGGGTGGAGAGACCCAGTACTTC.

This clonotype was observed many times. The chain uses TRBV19 and TRBJ1-1; 9 bases align to TRBD1. The CDR3 spans 13 residues. Germline values: CDR1 LNHDA, CDR2 SQIVND (reference sequence). Trimming took 9 bases from V and 5 from J; bases not matched to a gene: 7. The chain's CDR3 is CASGDRETTEAFF. The CDR3 region has the DNA TGTGCCAGCGGGGACAGGGAGACGACTGAAGCTTTCTTT. The full variable domain, with the rest looked up from reference TRBV19 and TRBJ1-1, is DGGITQSPKYLFRKEGQNVTLSCEQNLNHDAMYWYRQDPGQGLRLIYYSQIVNDFQKGDIAEGYSVSREKKESFPLTVTSAQKNPTAFYLCASGDRETTEAFFGQGTRLTVV.

This clonotype has a count of ten or more. V is TRBV2 and J is TRBJ1-3; no reliable D call. V lost 5 bases and J 4 bases, leaving 15 bases between the germline ends. The germline CDR1 and CDR2 sequences are SNHLY and FYNNEI. The CDR3 has 15 amino acids. CDR3 region: CASSSSRGPGNTIYF. CDR3 nucleotide sequence: TGTGCCAGCAGTAGTTCCCGAGGACCGGGAAACACCATATATTTT. Together with reference TRBV2 and TRBJ1-3, the CDR3 gives the full variable domain: EPEVTQTPSHQVTQMGQEVILRCVPISNHLYFYWYRQILGQKVEFLVSFYNNEISEKSEIFDDQFSVERPDGSNFTLKIRSTKLEDSAMYFCASSSSRGPGNTIYFGEGSWLTVV.

This chain connects TRBV29-1 to TRBJ2-7; D is perhaps TRBD1 or TRBD2 (6 bases each). This CDR3 region has 12 residues. Germline assignment: CDR1 SQVTM and CDR2 ANQGSEA. The CDR3: CSACTEGDEQYF. CDR3 sequence (DNA): TGCAGTGCCTGTACGGAGGGGGACGAGCAGTACTTC.

This clonotype was seen many times. The chain combines TRBV18 with TRBJ2-6, with D uncertain. Germline CDR1 reads KGHSH; CDR2 reads LQKENI. The CDR3 consists of 15 residues. V lost 2 bases and J lost 4, with 9 bases in between. For the CDR3, the DNA is TGTGCCAGCTCACCATCGGTAGCCGGGGCCAACGTCCTGACTTTC. Residues: CASSPSVAGANVLTF. The entire variable domain, with the rest obtained from reference TRBV18 and TRBJ2-6, is as follows: NAGVMQNPRHLVRRRGQEARLRCSPMKGHSHVYWYRQLPEEGLKFMVYLQKENIIDESGMPKERFSAEFPKEGPSILRIQQVVRGDSAAYFCASSPSVAGANVLTFGAGSRLTVL.

In this sample, this clonotype turned up many times. This chain links TRBV6-5 with TRBJ1-5, with D possibly being TRBD1 (6 bases). The CDR3 totals 15 residues. V was shortened by 2 bases and J by 2 bases, with 10 bases between the two germline ends. Germline V lookup: CDR1 MNHEY, CDR2 SVGAGI. The CDR3 loop reads CASSYTQGGNQPQHF. CDR3 nucleotides: TGTGCCAGCAGTTACACACAGGGTGGCAATCAGCCCCAGCATTTT.

This clonotype was recorded many times. The genes are TRBV7-8 and TRBJ2-2; 9 bases are shared with TRBD1. CDR1 and CDR2 from the germline V gene are SGHVS and FQNEAQ. Unmatched junction bases numbered 6, after V lost 5 bases and J lost 5 bases. The CDR3 loop spans 15 amino acids. CDR3 nucleotides: TGTGCCAGCAGCCGCTCCGGGACAGGGACCGGGGAGCTGTTTTTT. Translating it yields CASSRSGTGTGELFF.

The chain carries TRBV6-2 or TRBV6-3 and TRBJ1-5; D gene uncertain. Germline-derived CDR1 and CDR2 are MNHEY and SVGEGT. The CDR3 contains 14 residues. The V gene lost 3 bases and the J gene lost 4 bases, with 10 bases spanning the gap. The CDR3 DNA is TGTGCCAGCAGTTATATCGGACCGAATCAGCCCCAGCATTTT. This translates into CASSYIGPNQPQHF.

This clonotype was counted at least ten times. This rearrangement joins TRBV10-2 to TRBJ2-7; D is undetermined. The CDR3 length is 13 residues. V lost 8 bases and J lost 1, with 12 bases in between. In germline, CDR1 is WSHSY, CDR2 SAAADI. CDR3 in amino acids: CASCMDGSYEQYF. The CDR3 DNA reads as TGCGCCAGCTGTATGGACGGTTCCTACGAGCAGTACTTC.

The chain combines TRBV5-4 with TRBJ2-4; the match to TRBD2 covers 9 bases. The CDR3 runs 16 residues. The J segment lost 6 bases and the V segment lost 0 bases, leaving 7 bases of the junction unmatched. Germline CDR1 is SGHNT and CDR2 is YYREEE (reference sequence). The CDR3 coding sequence is TGTGCCAGCAGCTTGGCGGCTAGCGGGAAATCAAACATTCAGTACTTC. Protein product: CASSLAASGKSNIQYF.

Ten or more counts support this clonotype. The rearrangement joins TRBV6-1 to TRBJ1-2, with D tentatively TRBD1 (6 bases). V lost 5 bases and J lost 6, with 13 bases in between. CDR1 is MNHNS, CDR2 SASEGT, per germline. The CDR3 is 13 amino acids. This CDR3 reads CASSFQGRDGYTF. CDR3 DNA: TGTGCCAGCAGTTTCCAGGGGAGAGATGGCTACACCTTC.

This clonotype was picked up many times. The chain links TRBV18 to TRBJ2-7; TRBD1 might be the D (6 bases). There are 13 residues in the CDR3. The germline V gene encodes CDR1 KGHSH and CDR2 LQKENI. V lost 6 bases and J lost 5, with 14 bases in between. CDR3 loop: CASSPTGNHEQYF. The CDR3 DNA follows: TGTGCCAGCTCTCCAACAGGGAACCACGAGCAGTACTTC.

This clonotype was counted a few times. This could be a read error, since a much larger clone is one nucleotide away. The chain carries TRBV10-1 and TRBJ2-3, with D hard to call. The CDR3 contains 17 residues. Germline values: CDR1 WNHNN, CDR2 SYGVQD (reference sequence). V was pared by 4 bases and J by 2 bases, with 19 bases between. For the CDR3, the DNA is TGCGCCAGCAGTGTGTCGTCCGCCCAGGCGCTCACAGATACGCAGTATTTT. This gives the protein CASSVSSAQALTDTQYF.